Listed here are 25 T cell receptor beta chains from one sample, sequenced in a study of T-cell memory formation after mild COVID-19 (dated by TCRdb to about 2021). Library construction relied on 5' RACE. The sequencer was an Illumina NovaSeq 6000. TCRdb applied fastp at Q25 and MiXCR to the public reads, then kept only in-frame beta chains. CDR3 protein sequences are deduplicated, and each keeps its most common genes and DNA. This sample holds approximately 340,000 distinct CDR3 sequences; approximately 12% were observed only once. Roughly 23% of the sample goes to the ten largest clones. The sample taken for sequencing was PBMCs or a T cell subset sorted from them (not recorded which). The receptors originated from a man aged 18 to 30 who had mild COVID-19 (a few samples of this study predate the infection). The sample titles of this study are shuffled in the database, so cell type and time point are left out; the donor was told from shared clones.

This clonotype was counted between two and nine times. V gene TRBV28 combines with J gene TRBJ2-2; D unclear. CDR1 MDHEN and CDR2 SYDVKM come from the germline V gene. This CDR3 has 16 amino acids. The V gene lost 6 bases and the J gene lost 0 bases, with 14 bases spanning the gap. CDR3 sequence (DNA): TGTGCCAGCAGGTCCCCCCGGGTCTCGAACACCGGGGAGCTGTTTTTT. Translated, it gives CASRSPRVSNTGELFF. The full variable domain, rest sourced from reference TRBV28 and TRBJ2-2, is DVKVTQSSRYLVKRTGEKVFLECVQDMDHENMFWYRQDPGLGLRLIYFSYDVKMKEKGDIPEGYSVSREKKERFSLILESASTNQTSMYLCASRSPRVSNTGELFFGEGSRLTVL.

This clonotype was found a few times. This chain connects TRBV7-2 to TRBJ1-2; no definite D call. CDR3 length: 13 amino acids. With 6 bases removed from V and 5 bases from J, the gap between germline ends came to 13 bases. The V gene's germline CDR1 is SGHTA and CDR2 FQGNSA. This chain's CDR3 is CASRIGLRYGYTF. The CDR3, as DNA: TGTGCCAGCAGGATAGGGCTGAGGTATGGCTACACCTTC. The full variable domain, its missing parts supplied by reference TRBV7-2 and TRBJ1-2, is GAGVSQSPSNKVTEKGKDVELRCDPISGHTALYWYRQSLGQGLEFLIYFQGNSAPDKSGLPSDRFSAERTGGSVSTLTIQRTQQEDSAVYLCASRIGLRYGYTFGSGTRLTVV.

The V and J genes are TRBV21-1 and TRBJ2-7; TRBD1, the table's D call, lacks a check against the DNA. TRBV21-1 is shown as a pseudogene. This CDR3 has 14 amino acids. CDR3 nucleotides: TGTGCCAGCAGCAAGCACAGGGCACACGACGAGCAGTACTTC. The encoded protein is CASSKHRAHDEQYF.

There are a few counts of this clonotype. The gene calls are TRBV6-6 and TRBJ2-7; 9 bases are a match to TRBD1. This CDR3 is 12 amino acids long. The ends lost 8 bases at V and 5 bases at J; junction bases unmatched: 4. Germline V CDR1 and CDR2: MNHNY, SVGAGI (reference sequence). The CDR3 DNA is TGTGCCAGCGTCGGGACAGGGCACGAGCAGTACTTC. Amino acid sequence: CASVGTGHEQYF.

This clonotype was observed a few times. The rearrangement uses TRBV21-1 and TRBJ1-2; the table's D call, TRBD1, was not checked against the DNA. TRBV21-1 is a pseudogene. This CDR3 region has 15 residues. The CDR3 DNA sequence: TGTGCCAGCAGCAAACGAGGGGGGACAGGGGTCGGCTACACCTTC. Its translation: CASSKRGGTGVGYTF.

This chain uses TRBV28 with TRBJ2-7; no reliable D call. Per the germline V gene, CDR1 is MDHEN and CDR2 is SYDVKM. V was clipped by 3 bases and J by 4 bases, with 7 bases between them. The CDR3 sequence is 12 residues long. The CDR3 DNA is TGTGCCAGCAGTTTCCACGGGTACGAGCAGTACTTC. This encodes CASSFHGYEQYF. The full variable domain, completed using reference TRBV28 and TRBJ2-7, is DVKVTQSSRYLVKRTGEKVFLECVQDMDHENMFWYRQDPGLGLRLIYFSYDVKMKEKGDIPEGYSVSREKKERFSLILESASTNQTSMYLCASSFHGYEQYFGPGTRLTVT.

The rearrangement joins TRBV6-6 to TRBJ1-5, with 7 nucleotides matching TRBD1. With V trimmed by 7 bases and J by 4 bases, 7 bases remained unmatched. CDR1 is MNHNY, CDR2 SVGAGI, per germline (reference sequence). The CDR3 runs to 14 residues. DNA of the CDR3: TGTGCCAGCACTAGACAGGGCCCAAATCAGCCCCAGCATTTT. It encodes CASTRQGPNQPQHF.

This clonotype was found a few times. The V call is TRBV30, the J call TRBJ2-3; weak D call: TRBD1 (6 bases). This CDR3 has 14 amino acids. Germline CDR1 and CDR2: GTSNPN and SVGIG (reference sequence). Trimming removed 3 bases at V and 5 bases at J, with 15 bases between. Written as DNA, the CDR3 is TGTGCCTGGAGCTTACAGGGTCTTTTAGATACGCAGTATTTT. This translates into CAWSLQGLLDTQYF.

This clonotype was seen a few times. V usage is TRBV27 and J usage is TRBJ1-1; maybe TRBD1 (6 bases). The V gene's germline CDR1 is MNHEY and CDR2 SMNVEV (reference sequence). V lost 5 bases and J 0 bases, leaving 13 bases between the germline ends. The CDR3 contains 15 residues. The CDR3 DNA reads as TGTGCCAGCAGTGTCACAGGGTACCTGAACACTGAAGCTTTCTTT. Its protein product is CASSVTGYLNTEAFF.

This chain joins TRBV5-1 and TRBJ2-3, with TRBD2 as a possible D gene (5 bases). From germline, CDR1 is SGHRS and CDR2 YFSETQ. Trimming pared 3 bases from V and 6 bases from J, leaving 14 bases between. The CDR3 has 14 amino acids. Written as DNA, the CDR3 is TGCGCCAGCAGCTCAGGACGGACTGGGGATACGCAGTATTTT. Its protein product is CASSSGRTGDTQYF.

This clonotype was seen more than once but under ten times. The J gene is TRBJ2-7, the V gene TRBV10-3; D uncertain. The CDR3 contains 13 residues. CDR1 ENHRY and CDR2 SYGVKD come from the germline V gene. V lost 3 bases and J 4 bases, leaving 10 bases between the germline ends. The CDR3 reads CAISEPARYEQYF. The CDR3 coding sequence is TGTGCCATCAGTGAACCGGCCCGATACGAGCAGTACTTC.

This clonotype was observed a single time. The chain combines TRBV12-3 or TRBV12-4 with TRBJ1-1; a weak D match, TRBD1 (5 bases). The CDR3 runs 13 residues. V was clipped by 2 bases and J by 4 bases, with 8 bases between them. The CDR3 DNA reads as TGTGCCAGCAGTTTAAAGGGGAGCACTGAAGCTTTCTTT. Translated, it gives CASSLKGSTEAFF.

This clonotype occurred a few times. The chain joins TRBV6-2 or TRBV6-3 to TRBJ1-4; possibly TRBD1 for D (5 bases). The CDR3 is 13 amino acids. Germline V gives CDR1 MNHEY, CDR2 SVGEGT. The ends were cut back, 2 bases at V and 10 bases at J, with 11 bases in the middle. The CDR3: CASSYGTSAKLFF. The CDR3, as DNA: TGTGCCAGCAGTTACGGGACGTCGGCAAAACTGTTTTTT.

This clonotype was counted between two and nine times. This chain connects TRBV21-1 to TRBJ2-7; the table's D call TRBD1 went unverified against the DNA. TRBV21-1 is labeled a pseudogene. This CDR3 has 16 amino acids. The CDR3 protein is CASSNPGQPTGYEQYV. As DNA, the CDR3 is TGTGCCAGCAGCAACCCGGGACAGCCAACTGGCTACGAGCAGTACGTC.

This sequence joins TRBV4-2 and TRBJ2-6; D remains ambiguous. The germline V gene encodes CDR1 LGHNA and CDR2 YNFKEQ. This CDR3 is built from 17 residues. With 3 bases removed from V and 0 bases from J, the gap between germline ends came to 12 bases. CDR3 DNA: TGTGCCAGCAGCCAGAGTGACTCCAGCTCTGGGGCCAACGTCCTGACTTTC. Residues: CASSQSDSSSGANVLTF.

This chain joins TRBV4-1 and TRBJ1-1; D gene uncertain. The CDR3 sequence is 15 residues long. Trimming took 0 bases from V and 0 from J, leaving 8 bases between them. Per the germline V gene, CDR1 is MGHRA and CDR2 is YSYEKL. This CDR3 reads CASSQDPNLNTEAFF. CDR3 bases: TGCGCCAGCAGCCAAGACCCAAACCTGAACACTGAAGCTTTCTTT.

This rearrangement joins TRBV12-3 or TRBV12-4 to TRBJ1-2; the D is unclear. The CDR3 totals 13 residues. Trimming stripped 5 bases from V and 6 bases from J, with 13 bases between. This chain's CDR3 is CASSPSSFDGYTF. For the CDR3, the DNA is TGTGCCAGCAGTCCCAGTTCATTCGATGGCTACACCTTC.

This chain links TRBV28 with TRBJ2-3; D not certain. V was cut by 6 bases and J by 0 bases, with 7 bases left in between. CDR1 is MDHEN, CDR2 SYDVKM, per germline. This CDR3 has 13 residues. The CDR3 spells CASRVPSTDTQYF. CDR3 sequence (DNA): TGTGCCAGCAGAGTGCCTAGCACAGATACGCAGTATTTT. The full variable domain, rest sourced from reference TRBV28 and TRBJ2-3, is DVKVTQSSRYLVKRTGEKVFLECVQDMDHENMFWYRQDPGLGLRLIYFSYDVKMKEKGDIPEGYSVSREKKERFSLILESASTNQTSMYLCASRVPSTDTQYFGPGTRLTVL.

This clonotype was detected ten times or more. The rearrangement links TRBV4-3 to TRBJ2-5, with 12 bases that match TRBD2. Germline CDR1 and CDR2: LGHNA and YSLEER. With 4 bases clipped from V and 5 bases from J, the junction kept 11 bases outside the gene matches. There are 17 residues in the CDR3. In DNA form, the CDR3 reads TGCGCCAGCAGCCCACAAGGACTAGCGGGGAATGGGGAGACCCAGTACTTC. This codes for CASSPQGLAGNGETQYF.

This clonotype showed up just a few times. The rearrangement uses TRBV6-6 and TRBJ2-3; D is unresolved. This CDR3 is built from 16 residues. V was cut by 3 bases and J by 2 bases, with 15 bases left in between. Germline assignment: CDR1 MNHNY and CDR2 SVGAGI (reference sequence). CDR3 sequence (DNA): TGTGCCAGCAGTTATAGGGCTCAACCCATCACAGATACGCAGTATTTT. This translates into CASSYRAQPITDTQYF.

A few counts support this clonotype. CDR3 DNA: TGTGCCAGCAGCCCTACAGGGGGCCATTCACCCCTCCACTTT. Residues: CASSPTGGHSPLHF. The gene calls are TRBV6-5 and TRBJ1-6; 9 positions match TRBD1. Trimming removed 6 bases from V and 8 bases from J; junction bases left unmatched: 5. CDR3 length: 14 residues. Per the germline V gene, CDR1 is MNHEY and CDR2 is SVGAGI.

This chain links TRBV4-3 with TRBJ1-2; 8 nucleotides match TRBD1. J gave up 2 bases and V 4 bases, and 9 bases lay outside the gene matches. The CDR3 runs 16 residues. CDR1 is LGHNA, CDR2 YSLEER, per germline. Here the CDR3 DNA reads TGCGCCAGCAGCCGAGGATCGACAGGGGCAAACTATGGCTACACCTTC. Protein sequence: CASSRGSTGANYGYTF.

The V gene is TRBV7-3, the J gene TRBJ1-3; TRBD1 might be the D (5 bases). This CDR3 region has 14 residues. CDR1 and CDR2 from the germline V gene are SGHTA and FQGTGA. Trimming shortened V by 4 bases and J by 4 bases, and 11 bases separated the two germline ends. Written as DNA, the CDR3 is TGTGCCAGCAGCTCCAGGGTCTACGGAAACACCATATATTTT. Protein sequence: CASSSRVYGNTIYF.

This clonotype has more than one count but fewer than ten. The chain recombines TRBV7-2 with TRBJ2-2; 10 nucleotides align to TRBD2. The germline CDR1 and CDR2 sequences are SGHTA and FQGNSA. There are 17 residues in the CDR3. Germline trimming cut 3 bases from V and 0 bases from J; bases unmatched to any gene: 4. The CDR3: CASSFVAGGANTGELFF. For the CDR3, the DNA is TGTGCCAGCAGCTTTGTAGCGGGGGGAGCGAACACCGGGGAGCTGTTTTTT.

This chain uses TRBV5-5 with TRBJ2-3; D is unresolved. The germline V gene encodes CDR1 SGHKS and CDR2 YYEKEE (reference sequence). CDR3 length equals 14 residues. Trimming took 6 bases from V and 0 from J, leaving 11 bases between them. The CDR3 loop reads CASTLLGSTDTQYF. CDR3 sequence (DNA): TGTGCCAGCACACTCTTGGGGAGCACAGATACGCAGTATTTT.